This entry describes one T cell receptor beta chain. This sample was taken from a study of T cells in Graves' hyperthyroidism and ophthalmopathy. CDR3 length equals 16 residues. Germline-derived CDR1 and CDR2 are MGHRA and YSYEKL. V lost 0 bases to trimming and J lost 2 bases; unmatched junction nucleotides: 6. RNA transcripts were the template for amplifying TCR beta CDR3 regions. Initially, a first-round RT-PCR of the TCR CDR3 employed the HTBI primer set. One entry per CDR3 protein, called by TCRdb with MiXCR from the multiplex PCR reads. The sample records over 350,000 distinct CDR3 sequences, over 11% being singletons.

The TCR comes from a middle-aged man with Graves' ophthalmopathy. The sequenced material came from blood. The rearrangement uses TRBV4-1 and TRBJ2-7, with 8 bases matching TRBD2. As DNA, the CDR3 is TGCGCCAGCAGCCAAGAAGTAAGCGGGAGAGCCTACGAGCAGTACTTC. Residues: CASSQEVSGRAYEQYF.